The clone carrying this T cell receptor (beta chain) has more than one count but fewer than ten. No antigen is known for it. The CDR3 covers 12 residues. Germline CDR1 reads ENHRY; CDR2 reads SYGVKD. V was clipped by 8 bases and J by 7 bases, with 12 bases between them. The libraries were made with immunoSEQ version 4 in survey mode. The method was immunoSEQ multiplex PCR; TCRdb's version includes in-frame clones alone and lacks a portion of them. The table lists about 60,000 clones, under 80% of them singletons. This sample stems from a study of persistence of HIV-infected CD4 T cells. Study findings and constraints: Degenerate expanded CDR3beta sequences were enriched among CMV- and Gag-responding cells. TCR analyses could not target the rare provirus-carrying CMV-responding cells.

The stimulus was an HIV-1 Gag 15-mer peptide pool, approximately 0.93 ug/peptide/mL. CD40L/CD69 double-negative CD45RO-high memory CD4+ T cells were collected. The sequence came from an adult man with HIV who was CMV-seropositive. V and J are TRBV10-3 and TRBJ1-5, with D possibly TRBD1 on 5 matching bases. Sequencing was performed on CD4+ T cells sorted from PBMCs after 18-hour stimulation, taken from a patient who received antiretroviral therapy. The CDR3 DNA is TGTGCCATCGGGACCCCGTGGCAGCCCCAGCATTTT. Translation gives CAIGTPWQPQHF.